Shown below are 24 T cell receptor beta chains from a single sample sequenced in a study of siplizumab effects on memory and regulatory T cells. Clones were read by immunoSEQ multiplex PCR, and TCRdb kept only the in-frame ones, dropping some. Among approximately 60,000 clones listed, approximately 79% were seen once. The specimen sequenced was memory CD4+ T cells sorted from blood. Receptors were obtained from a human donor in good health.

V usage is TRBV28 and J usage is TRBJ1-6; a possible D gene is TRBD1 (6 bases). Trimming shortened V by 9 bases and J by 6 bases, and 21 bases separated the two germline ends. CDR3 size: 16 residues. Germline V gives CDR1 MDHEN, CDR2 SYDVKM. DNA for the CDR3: TGTGCCAGTCGAAAAGGAGGGGGACACCCTAATTCACCCCTCCACTTT. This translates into CASRKGGGHPNSPLHF.

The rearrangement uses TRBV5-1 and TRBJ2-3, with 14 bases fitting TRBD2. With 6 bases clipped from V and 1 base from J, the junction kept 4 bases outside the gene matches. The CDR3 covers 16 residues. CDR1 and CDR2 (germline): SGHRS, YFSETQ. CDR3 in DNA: TGCGCCAGCAACCCGGGACTAGCGGGGGGCACAGATACGCAGTATTTT. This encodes CASNPGLAGGTDTQYF.

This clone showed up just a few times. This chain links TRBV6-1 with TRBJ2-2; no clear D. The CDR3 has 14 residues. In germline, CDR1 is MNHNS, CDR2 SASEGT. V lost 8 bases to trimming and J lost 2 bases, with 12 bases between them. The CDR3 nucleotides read TGTGCCAGCTATAGCATGCTAAACACCGGGGAGCTGTTTTTT. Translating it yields CASYSMLNTGELFF.

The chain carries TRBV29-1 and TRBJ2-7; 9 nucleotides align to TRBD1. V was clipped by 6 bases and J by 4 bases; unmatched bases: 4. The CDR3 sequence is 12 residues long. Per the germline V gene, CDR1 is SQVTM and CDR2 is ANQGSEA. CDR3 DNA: TGCAGCGTGGGACAGGGCACTTACGAGCAGTACTTC. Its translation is CSVGQGTYEQYF.

The CDR3 here is CASETDPTYNEQFF. The CDR3 DNA reads TGCGCCAGCGAGACAGACCCTACCTACAATGAGCAGTTCTTC. The V and J genes are TRBV5-1 and TRBJ2-1; D may be TRBD1 (5 bases). CDR3 length: 14 amino acids. Germline V lookup: CDR1 SGHRS, CDR2 YFSETQ. V shed 7 bases and J shed 2 bases, with 13 bases lying between them.

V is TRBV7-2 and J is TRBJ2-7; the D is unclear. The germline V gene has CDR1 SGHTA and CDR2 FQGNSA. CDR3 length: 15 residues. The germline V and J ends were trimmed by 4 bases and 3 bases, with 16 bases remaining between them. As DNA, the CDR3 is TGTGCCAGCAGCTCGCCCCAGCTAGTTCTCTACGAGCAGTACTTC. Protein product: CASSSPQLVLYEQYF.

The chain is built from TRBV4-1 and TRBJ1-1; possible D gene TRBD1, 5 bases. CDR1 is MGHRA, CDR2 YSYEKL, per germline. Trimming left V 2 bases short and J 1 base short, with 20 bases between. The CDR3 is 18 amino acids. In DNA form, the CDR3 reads TGCGCCAGCAGCCAACCTAGCGGCTGGGGGGGAAGGAACACTGAAGCTTTCTTT. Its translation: CASSQPSGWGGRNTEAFF.

As DNA, the CDR3 is TGTGCCAGCAGCAAAGTTATGAAGACAGGGGTTAACTATGGCTACACCTTC. Encoded protein: CASSKVMKTGVNYGYTF. The V and J genes are TRBV21-1 and TRBJ1-2; the D segment call TRBD1 is taken from the table without a DNA check. TRBV21-1 is shown as a pseudogene. The CDR3 extends over 17 amino acids.

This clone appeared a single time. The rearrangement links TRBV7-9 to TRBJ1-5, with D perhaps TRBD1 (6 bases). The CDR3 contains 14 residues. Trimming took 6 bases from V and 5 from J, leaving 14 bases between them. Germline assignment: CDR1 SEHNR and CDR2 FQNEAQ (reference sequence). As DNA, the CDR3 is TGTGCCAGCAGTCATACAGGGTACGATCAGCCCCAGCATTTT. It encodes CASSHTGYDQPQHF.

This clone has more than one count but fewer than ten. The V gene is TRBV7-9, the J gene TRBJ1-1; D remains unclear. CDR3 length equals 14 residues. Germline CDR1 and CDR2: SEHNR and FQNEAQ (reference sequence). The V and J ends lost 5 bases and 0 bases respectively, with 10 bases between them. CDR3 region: CASSARTVNTEAFF. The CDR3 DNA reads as TGTGCCAGCAGCGCCAGAACAGTGAACACTGAAGCTTTCTTT.

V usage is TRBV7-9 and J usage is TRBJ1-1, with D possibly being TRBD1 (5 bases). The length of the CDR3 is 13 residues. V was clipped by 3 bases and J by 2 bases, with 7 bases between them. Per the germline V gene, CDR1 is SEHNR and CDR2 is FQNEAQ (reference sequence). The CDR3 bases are TGTGCCAGCAGCTTCGGGGCAAACACTGAAGCTTTCTTT. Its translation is CASSFGANTEAFF. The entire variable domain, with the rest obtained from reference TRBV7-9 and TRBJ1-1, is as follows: DTGVSQNPRHKITKRGQNVTFRCDPISEHNRLYWYRQTLGQGPEFLTYFQNEAQLEKSRLLSDRFSAERPKGSFSTLEIQRTEQGDSAMYLCASSFGANTEAFFGQGTRLTVV.

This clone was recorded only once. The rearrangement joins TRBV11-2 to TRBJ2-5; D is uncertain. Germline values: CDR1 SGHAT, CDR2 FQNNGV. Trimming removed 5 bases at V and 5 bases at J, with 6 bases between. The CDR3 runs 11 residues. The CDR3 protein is CASSRSETQYF. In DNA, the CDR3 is TGTGCCAGCAGCCGTTCGGAGACCCAGTACTTC.

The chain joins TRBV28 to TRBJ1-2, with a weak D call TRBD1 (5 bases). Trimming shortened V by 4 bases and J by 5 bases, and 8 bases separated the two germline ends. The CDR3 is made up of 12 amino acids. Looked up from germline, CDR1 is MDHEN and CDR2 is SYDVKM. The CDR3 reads CASSWGGYGYTF. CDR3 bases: TGTGCCAGCAGTTGGGGGGGTTATGGCTACACCTTC.

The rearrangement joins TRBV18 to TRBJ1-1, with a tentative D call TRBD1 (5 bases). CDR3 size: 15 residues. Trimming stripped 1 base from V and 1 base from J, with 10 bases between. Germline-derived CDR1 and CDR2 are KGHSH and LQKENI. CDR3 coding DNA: TGTGCCAGCTCACCACAGGCAGGGAGGAACACTGAAGCTTTCTTT. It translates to CASSPQAGRNTEAFF.

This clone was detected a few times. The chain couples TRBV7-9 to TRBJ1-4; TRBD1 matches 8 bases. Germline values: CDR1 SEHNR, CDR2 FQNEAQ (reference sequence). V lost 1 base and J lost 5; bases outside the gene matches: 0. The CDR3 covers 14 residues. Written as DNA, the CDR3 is TGTGCCAGCAGCTTAGGGACAGGGAATGAAAAACTGTTTTTT. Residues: CASSLGTGNEKLFF.

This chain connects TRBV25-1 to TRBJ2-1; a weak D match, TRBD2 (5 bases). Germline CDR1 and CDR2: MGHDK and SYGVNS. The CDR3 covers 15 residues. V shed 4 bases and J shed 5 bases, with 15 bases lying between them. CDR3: CASSATINVNNEQFF. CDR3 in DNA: TGTGCCAGCAGTGCGACTATAAACGTCAACAATGAGCAGTTCTTC.

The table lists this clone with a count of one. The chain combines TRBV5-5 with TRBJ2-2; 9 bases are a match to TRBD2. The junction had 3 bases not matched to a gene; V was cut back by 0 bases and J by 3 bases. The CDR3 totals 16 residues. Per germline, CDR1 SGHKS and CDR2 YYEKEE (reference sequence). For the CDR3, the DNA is TGTGCCAGCAGCTTGGATAGCGGGGGTCACACCGGGGAGCTGTTTTTT. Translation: CASSLDSGGHTGELFF.

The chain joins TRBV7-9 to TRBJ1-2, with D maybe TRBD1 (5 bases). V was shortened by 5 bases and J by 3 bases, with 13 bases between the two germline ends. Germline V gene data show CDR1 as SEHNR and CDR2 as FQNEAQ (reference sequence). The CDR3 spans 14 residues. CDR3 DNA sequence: TGTGCCAGCAGCCCCGTCAAAGGGGACTATGGCTACACCTTC. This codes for CASSPVKGDYGYTF.

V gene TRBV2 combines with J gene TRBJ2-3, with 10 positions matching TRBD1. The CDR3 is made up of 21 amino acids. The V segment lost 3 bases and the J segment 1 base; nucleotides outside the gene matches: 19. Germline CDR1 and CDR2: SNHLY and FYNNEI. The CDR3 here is CASSDFPSFPGQGWGTDTQYF. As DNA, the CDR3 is TGTGCCAGCAGTGATTTTCCCTCTTTCCCGGGACAGGGGTGGGGCACAGATACGCAGTATTTT.

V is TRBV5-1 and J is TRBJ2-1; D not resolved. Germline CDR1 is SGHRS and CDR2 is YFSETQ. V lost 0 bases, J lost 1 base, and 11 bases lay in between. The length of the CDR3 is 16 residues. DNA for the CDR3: TGCGCCAGCAGCTTGGCTATCGGAACTTCCTACAATGAGCAGTTCTTC. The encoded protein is CASSLAIGTSYNEQFF.

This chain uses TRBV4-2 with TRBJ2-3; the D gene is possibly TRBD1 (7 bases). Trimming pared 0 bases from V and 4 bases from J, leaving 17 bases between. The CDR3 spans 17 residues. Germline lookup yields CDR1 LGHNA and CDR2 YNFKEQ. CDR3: CASSQDPSGGIPDTQYF. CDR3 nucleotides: TGTGCCAGCAGCCAAGATCCTTCAGGGGGGATCCCAGATACGCAGTATTTT.

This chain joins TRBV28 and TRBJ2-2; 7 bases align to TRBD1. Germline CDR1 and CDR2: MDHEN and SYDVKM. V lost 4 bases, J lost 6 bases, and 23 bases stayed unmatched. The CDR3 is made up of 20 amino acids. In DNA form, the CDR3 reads TGTGCCAGCAGTTCCTCCTTCTGGGACAGAAACCAAGGTTCCCCCGGGGAGCTGTTTTTT. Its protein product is CASSSSFWDRNQGSPGELFF.

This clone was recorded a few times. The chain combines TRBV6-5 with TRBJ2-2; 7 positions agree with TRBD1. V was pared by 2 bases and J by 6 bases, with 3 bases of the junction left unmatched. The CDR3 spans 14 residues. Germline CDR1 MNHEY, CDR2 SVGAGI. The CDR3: CASSYTTGAGELFF. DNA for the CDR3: TGTGCCAGCAGTTACACCACAGGGGCCGGGGAGCTGTTTTTT.

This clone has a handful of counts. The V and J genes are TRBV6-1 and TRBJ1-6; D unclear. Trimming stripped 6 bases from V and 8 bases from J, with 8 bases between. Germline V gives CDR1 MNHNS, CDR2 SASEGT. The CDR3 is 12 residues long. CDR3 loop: CASSALDSPLHF. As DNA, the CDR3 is TGTGCCAGCAGCGCCTTAGATTCACCCCTCCACTTT.